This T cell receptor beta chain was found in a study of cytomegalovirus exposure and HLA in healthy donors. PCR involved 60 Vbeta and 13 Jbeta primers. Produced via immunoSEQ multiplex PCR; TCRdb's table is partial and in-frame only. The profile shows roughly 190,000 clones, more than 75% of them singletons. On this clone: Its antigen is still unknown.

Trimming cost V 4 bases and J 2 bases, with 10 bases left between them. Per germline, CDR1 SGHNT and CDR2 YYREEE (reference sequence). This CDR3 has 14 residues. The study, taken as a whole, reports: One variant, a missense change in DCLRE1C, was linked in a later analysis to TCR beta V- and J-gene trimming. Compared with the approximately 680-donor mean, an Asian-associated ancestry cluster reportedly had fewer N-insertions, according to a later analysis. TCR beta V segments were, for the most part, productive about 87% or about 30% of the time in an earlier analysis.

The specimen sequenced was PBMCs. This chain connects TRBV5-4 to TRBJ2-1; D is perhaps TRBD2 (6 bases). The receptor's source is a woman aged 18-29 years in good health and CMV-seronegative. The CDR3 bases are TGTGCCAGCAGCCTGCGGGAACCCTACAATGAGCAGTTCTTC. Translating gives CASSLREPYNEQFF.